Following are 31 T cell receptor beta chains from one sample sequenced in a study of neoadjuvant anti-PD-1 for oral cavity cancer. Data came from immunoSEQ multiplex PCR; TCRdb stores just in-frame clones and leaves some out. The sample carries around 13,000 clones, approximately 61% recorded once. Sequenced material: PBMCs, taken before nivolumab (anti-PD-1) treatment. The receptors derive from a person aged 35-79 years with oral cavity squamous cell carcinoma.

V and J are TRBV28 and TRBJ1-2; possibly TRBD1 for D (5 bases). Germline CDR1 MDHEN, CDR2 SYDVKM. This CDR3 is built from 14 residues. V lost 5 bases to trimming and J lost 8 bases, with 18 bases between them. The CDR3 nucleotides read TGTGCCAGCAGTCTCACCCAGGGTTCGAGGGGCTACACCTTC. Its protein is CASSLTQGSRGYTF.

V and J are TRBV7-2 and TRBJ2-5, with D possibly matching TRBD2 (6 bases). Trimming cost V 6 bases and J 4 bases, with 12 bases left between them. In germline, CDR1 is SGHTA, CDR2 FQGNSA. This CDR3 is built from 13 residues. The chain's CDR3 is CASRWGERETQYF. Here the CDR3 DNA reads TGTGCCAGCAGGTGGGGGGAGCGAGAGACCCAGTACTTC.

V and J are TRBV15 and TRBJ1-5, with a weak D call TRBD1 (6 bases). This CDR3 has 13 residues. The germline gives CDR1 LNHNV, CDR2 YYDKDF (reference sequence). V lost 9 bases and J lost 10, with 19 bases in between. The CDR3 is CATQDTGGQPQHF. The CDR3 coding sequence is TGTGCCACGCAGGACACGGGGGGCCAACCCCAGCATTTT.

This clone was detected once. The rearrangement joins TRBV19 to TRBJ1-1; D gene ambiguous. Trimming removed 2 bases from V and 1 base from J, with 5 bases in between. CDR1 is LNHDA, CDR2 SQIVND, per germline (reference sequence). The CDR3 covers 13 residues. The CDR3 DNA reads TGTGCCAGTAGTATAAAGACGAACACTGAAGCTTTCTTT. Its protein product is CASSIKTNTEAFF.

The genes are TRBV19 and TRBJ2-3, with a weak D call TRBD2 (6 bases). The CDR3 is 16 residues long. CDR1 and CDR2 from the germline V gene are LNHDA and SQIVND (reference sequence). With 3 bases removed from V and 2 bases from J, the gap between germline ends came to 15 bases. In DNA form, the CDR3 reads TGTGCCAGTAGTATGAAGGGACTCGTGATCACAGATACGCAGTATTTT. Protein: CASSMKGLVITDTQYF. Together with reference TRBV19 and TRBJ2-3, the CDR3 gives the full variable domain: DGGITQSPKYLFRKEGQNVTLSCEQNLNHDAMYWYRQDPGQGLRLIYYSQIVNDFQKGDIAEGYSVSREKKESFPLTVTSAQKNPTAFYLCASSMKGLVITDTQYFGPGTRLTVL.

The chain links TRBV5-6 to TRBJ2-5, with D possibly matching TRBD2 (6 bases). Germline CDR1 reads SGHDT; CDR2 reads YYEEEE. V was clipped by 1 base and J by 4 bases, with 23 bases between them. This CDR3 comprises 18 residues. CDR3 coding DNA: TGTGCCAGCAGCTTGTGGGGTAGCCGGGGAGGAGGAGGAGAGACCCAGTACTTC. This sequence encodes CASSLWGSRGGGGETQYF.

The gene calls are TRBV7-8 and TRBJ1-4, with D maybe TRBD1 (6 bases). The CDR3 sequence is 17 residues long. Germline lookup yields CDR1 SGHVS and CDR2 FQNEAQ. Trimming removed 5 bases at V and 2 bases at J, with 18 bases between. DNA of the CDR3: TGTGCCAGCAGCCTACAGGGAGGGTTGAGGACTAATGAAAAACTGTTTTTT. Encoded protein: CASSLQGGLRTNEKLFF.

The chain couples TRBV5-1 to TRBJ1-4; D is uncertain. The length of the CDR3 is 14 residues. The V and J ends lost 5 bases and 0 bases respectively, with 8 bases between them. CDR1 and CDR2 from the germline V gene are SGHRS and YFSETQ. CDR3 loop: CASSFDPTNEKLFF. The CDR3 region has the DNA TGCGCCAGCAGTTTTGATCCAACTAATGAAAAACTGTTTTTT.

The chain combines TRBV6-1 with TRBJ2-3; D gene ambiguous. V was shortened by 5 bases and J by 4 bases, with 7 bases between the two germline ends. In germline, CDR1 is MNHNS, CDR2 SASEGT. The CDR3 extends over 12 amino acids. The CDR3 DNA reads TGTGCCAGCAGTCGACATTCAGATACGCAGTATTTT. It codes for CASSRHSDTQYF.

The chain combines TRBV5-6 with TRBJ1-5, with no clear D. Germline loops: CDR1 SGHDT, CDR2 YYEEEE. The CDR3 extends over 13 amino acids. Trimming pared 2 bases from V and 5 bases from J, leaving 8 bases between. In DNA form, the CDR3 reads TGTGCCAGCAGCTTTACCCAGGATCAGCCCCAGCATTTT. It yields the protein CASSFTQDQPQHF.

The chain employs TRBV19 and TRBJ2-3, with 10 nucleotides matching TRBD2. This CDR3 contains 18 residues. Germline V CDR1 and CDR2: LNHDA, SQIVND (reference sequence). V shed 4 bases and J 1 base; nucleotides not matched to a gene: 11. The CDR3 coding sequence is TGTGCCAGTAGTAAACGTAGCGGGGGGTTGTCTGGCACAGATACGCAGTATTTT. Translating it yields CASSKRSGGLSGTDTQYF.

This chain joins TRBV5-4 and TRBJ2-3, with 8 positions matching TRBD1. From germline, CDR1 is SGHNT and CDR2 YYREEE (reference sequence). Trimming removed 3 bases from V and 4 bases from J; junction bases left unmatched: 4. The length of the CDR3 is 14 residues. The CDR3 here is CASSSAGGPDTQYF. DNA of the CDR3: TGTGCCAGCAGCTCGGCAGGGGGCCCAGATACGCAGTATTTT.

This chain links TRBV28 with TRBJ2-7; a weak D match, TRBD1 (6 bases). Germline V gene sequence: CDR1 MDHEN, CDR2 SYDVKM. V lost 6 bases, J lost 2 bases, and 11 bases lay in between. The CDR3 length is 13 residues. The CDR3 coding sequence is TGTGCCAGCAGGGCACAGGGCGCCTACGAGCAGTACTTC. It translates to CASRAQGAYEQYF.

This clone was detected a few times. V usage is TRBV18 and J usage is TRBJ1-2; 7 positions agree with TRBD1. The CDR3 has 13 residues. V was clipped by 1 base and J by 6 bases; unmatched bases: 2. CDR1 and CDR2 from the germline V gene are KGHSH and LQKENI. The CDR3 nucleotides are TGTGCCAGCTCACCACAGGGGGCGAATGGCTACACCTTC. Protein: CASSPQGANGYTF.

The CDR3 protein is CASSLLGQSSYNSPLHF. CDR3 nucleotide sequence: TGTGCCAGCAGCTTATTGGGACAGAGCTCCTATAATTCACCCCTCCACTTT. The chain joins TRBV11-2 to TRBJ1-6; TRBD1 aligns across 7 bases. V lost 2 bases and J lost 0; bases outside the gene matches: 4. The CDR3 is 17 amino acids. Per the germline V gene, CDR1 is SGHAT and CDR2 is FQNNGV.

The chain has TRBV15 and TRBJ2-7; D unresolved. This CDR3 is built from 14 residues. Germline CDR1 reads LNHNV; CDR2 reads YYDKDF (reference sequence). V was clipped by 5 bases and J by 0 bases, with 11 bases between them. In DNA, the CDR3 is TGTGCCACCAGCTCCCGCTTGAGCTCCTACGAGCAGTACTTC. The encoded protein is CATSSRLSSYEQYF.

Turning to this clone: The junction shows a germline mismatch at one end, possibly a read error. The V call is TRBV7-7, the J call TRBJ2-2, with D unclear. Germline V gene data show CDR1 as SSHAT and CDR2 as FNYEAQ (reference sequence). This CDR3 has 13 amino acids. CDR3 residues: CASSLKNTGELFF. The CDR3 bases are TGTGCTAGCAGCTTAAAGAACACCGGGGAGCTGTTTTTT.

This sequence joins TRBV6-5 and TRBJ1-2; D call uncertain. Trimming took off 6 bases at V and 1 base at J, with 15 bases between the two ends. The V gene's germline CDR1 is MNHEY and CDR2 SVGAGI. This CDR3 has 15 amino acids. The DNA for the CDR3 is TGTGCCAGCAGATTACTTGTGACTGATAACTATGGCTACACCTTC. Residues: CASRLLVTDNYGYTF.

The J gene is TRBJ2-3, the V gene TRBV4-1; TRBD2 is a possible D gene (6 bases). This CDR3 is built from 20 residues. Germline CDR1 MGHRA, CDR2 YSYEKL. V gave up 0 bases and J gave up 6 bases, with 28 bases separating them. CDR3 bases: TGCGCCAGCAGCCAAGATGGTATTAAGGGATTCGCTTCAAGCGGGGATACGCAGTATTTT. The encoded protein is CASSQDGIKGFASSGDTQYF.

The chain carries TRBV2 and TRBJ1-5; no firm D call. The CDR3 is 13 residues long. CDR1 SNHLY and CDR2 FYNNEI come from the germline V gene. Trimming took 11 bases from V and 0 from J, leaving 11 bases between them. The CDR3 sequence: CAGASDSNQPQHF. Written as DNA, the CDR3 is TGTGCCGGAGCTTCAGATAGCAATCAGCCCCAGCATTTT.

This sequence joins TRBV2 and TRBJ2-7, with 7 bases aligning to TRBD1. Germline-derived CDR1 and CDR2 are SNHLY and FYNNEI. The CDR3 sequence is 13 residues long. Unmatched junction bases numbered 3, after V lost 5 bases and J lost 2 bases. CDR3 nucleotides: TGTGCCAGCAGTTCCCAGGGGGCCTACGAGCAGTACTTC. It is translated as CASSSQGAYEQYF.

V and J are TRBV18 and TRBJ2-3, with D hard to call. The V gene lost 3 bases and the J gene lost 0 bases, with 10 bases spanning the gap. Germline V gives CDR1 KGHSH, CDR2 LQKENI. CDR3 size: 15 residues. The CDR3 nucleotides read TGTGCCAGCTCACCCGTTTCAGGAAGCACAGATACGCAGTATTTT. Encoded protein: CASSPVSGSTDTQYF. Full variable domain (missing parts from reference TRBV18 and TRBJ2-3): NAGVMQNPRHLVRRRGQEARLRCSPMKGHSHVYWYRQLPEEGLKFMVYLQKENIIDESGMPKERFSAEFPKEGPSILRIQQVVRGDSAAYFCASSPVSGSTDTQYFGPGTRLTVL.

The rearrangement joins TRBV2 to TRBJ1-5, with TRBD1 identical over 7 bases. From germline, CDR1 is SNHLY and CDR2 FYNNEI. V lost 3 bases and J lost 4; bases outside the gene matches: 6. There are 15 residues in the CDR3. CDR3 sequence reads: CASSDWDSQNQPQHF. The CDR3 DNA reads TGTGCCAGCAGTGACTGGGACAGCCAGAATCAGCCCCAGCATTTT.

V is TRBV9 and J is TRBJ2-7; 9 bases line up with TRBD2. V shed 3 bases, J shed 2 bases, and the junction held 6 bases outside the gene matches. Germline CDR1 is SGDLS and CDR2 is YYNGEE. This CDR3 spans 15 amino acids. For the CDR3, the DNA is TGTGCCAGCAGCGAAGGACTAGCGAACACCTACGAGCAGTACTTC. As protein: CASSEGLANTYEQYF.

This chain links TRBV28 with TRBJ1-2, with a tentative D call TRBD1 (6 bases). Germline V gives CDR1 MDHEN, CDR2 SYDVKM. The germline V and J ends were trimmed by 5 bases and 2 bases, with 9 bases remaining between them. The CDR3 loop spans 13 amino acids. CDR3 sequence (DNA): TGTGCCAGCAGTGGACAGCTCAACTATGGCTACACCTTC. This gives the protein CASSGQLNYGYTF.

This clone was recorded a few times. This chain joins TRBV7-3 and TRBJ2-1, with a tentative D call TRBD2 (6 bases). The germline gives CDR1 SGHTA, CDR2 FQGTGA. Trimming took 2 bases from V and 0 from J, leaving 8 bases between them. The CDR3 covers 15 residues. The CDR3: CASSLDGSSYNEQFF. CDR3 nucleotides: TGTGCCAGCAGCTTAGACGGGAGCTCCTACAATGAGCAGTTCTTC. Variable domain in full (rest from reference TRBV7-3 and TRBJ2-1): GAGVSQTPSNKVTEKGKYVELRCDPISGHTALYWYRQSLGQGPEFLIYFQGTGAADDSGLPNDRFFAVRPEGSVSTLKIQRTERGDSAVYLCASSLDGSSYNEQFFGPGTRLTVL.

V usage is TRBV7-2 and J usage is TRBJ2-1, with 8 bases that match TRBD2. Per germline, CDR1 SGHTA and CDR2 FQGNSA. The CDR3 has 18 amino acids. Unmatched junction bases numbered 13, after V lost 4 bases and J lost 2 bases. CDR3 DNA: TGTGCCAGCAGCTACCCTCGAAGCGGGAGAAGTACCTACAATGAGCAGTTCTTC. Translating gives CASSYPRSGRSTYNEQFF.

This clone was recorded only once. V usage is TRBV29-1 and J usage is TRBJ1-6; D is possibly TRBD1 (5 bases). Trimming pared 6 bases from V and 7 bases from J, leaving 13 bases between. The CDR3 runs 13 residues. Germline-derived CDR1 and CDR2 are SQVTM and ANQGSEA. The CDR3 nucleotides read TGCAGCGTCCAGGAGGGGCAGAATTCACCCCTCCACTTT. This sequence encodes CSVQEGQNSPLHF.

This clone was found once. The chain has TRBV5-6 and TRBJ2-7; tentative D call: TRBD2 (6 bases). V dropped 3 bases and J dropped 4 bases, with 20 bases sitting between them. The CDR3 runs to 16 residues. The germline V gene has CDR1 SGHDT and CDR2 YYEEEE. The CDR3 coding sequence is TGTGCCAGCAGCTGGGGGAGGAGCCGAGCGCGGTACGAGCAGTACTTC. It yields the protein CASSWGRSRARYEQYF.

This rearrangement joins TRBV28 to TRBJ1-2, with a tentative D call TRBD1 (5 bases). Trimming stripped 3 bases from V and 4 bases from J, with 9 bases between. The CDR3 loop spans 13 amino acids. Germline CDR1 is MDHEN and CDR2 is SYDVKM. CDR3 sequence reads: CASSLDNVYGYTF. The DNA for the CDR3 is TGTGCCAGCAGTTTGGACAATGTCTATGGCTACACCTTC.

The rearrangement links TRBV19 to TRBJ1-2; 7 positions agree with TRBD1. Trimming cost V 2 bases and J 7 bases; bases outside gene matches: 10. Per germline, CDR1 LNHDA and CDR2 SQIVND (reference sequence). The CDR3 is 15 amino acids. The CDR3 spells CASSIILGGATGYTF. The CDR3 DNA is TGTGCCAGTAGTATAATTCTAGGGGGCGCGACTGGCTACACCTTC.